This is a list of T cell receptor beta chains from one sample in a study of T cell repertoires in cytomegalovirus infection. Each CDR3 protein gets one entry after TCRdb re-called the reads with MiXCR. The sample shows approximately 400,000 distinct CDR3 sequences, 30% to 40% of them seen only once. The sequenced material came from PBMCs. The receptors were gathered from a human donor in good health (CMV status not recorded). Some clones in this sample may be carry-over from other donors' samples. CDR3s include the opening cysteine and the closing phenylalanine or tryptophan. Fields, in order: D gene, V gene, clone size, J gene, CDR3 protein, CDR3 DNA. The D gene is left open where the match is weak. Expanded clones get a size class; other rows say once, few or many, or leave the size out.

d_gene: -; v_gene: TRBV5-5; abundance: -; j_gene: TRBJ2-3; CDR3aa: CASSLPPGSSTDTQYF; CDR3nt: TGTGCCAGCAGCTTACCCCCTGGGAGTAGCACAGATACGCAGTATTTT
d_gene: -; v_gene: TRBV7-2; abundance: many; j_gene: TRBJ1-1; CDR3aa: CASSYDNLNTEAFF; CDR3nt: TGTGCCAGCAGTTATGATAATCTCAACACTGAAGCTTTCTTT
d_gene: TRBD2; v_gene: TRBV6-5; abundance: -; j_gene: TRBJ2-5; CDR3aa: CASSYGTSGGIQETQYF; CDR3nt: TGTGCCAGCAGTTACGGGACTAGCGGGGGAATCCAAGAGACCCAGTACTTC
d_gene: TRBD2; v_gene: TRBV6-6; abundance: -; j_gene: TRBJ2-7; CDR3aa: CASSALAGVVYNEQYF; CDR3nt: TGTGCCAGCAGTGCACTAGCGGGGGTCGTCTACAATGAGCAGTACTTC
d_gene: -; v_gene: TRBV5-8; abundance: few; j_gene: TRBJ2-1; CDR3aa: CASSLAGFAGPYNEQFF; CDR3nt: TGTGCCAGCAGCTTGGCCGGGTTTGCGGGGCCATACAATGAGCAGTTCTTC
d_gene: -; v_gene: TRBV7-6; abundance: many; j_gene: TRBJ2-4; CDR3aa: CASSLEYGGLAKNIQYF; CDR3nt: TGTGCCAGCAGCTTAGAGTATGGGGGGCTCGCCAAAAACATTCAGTACTTC
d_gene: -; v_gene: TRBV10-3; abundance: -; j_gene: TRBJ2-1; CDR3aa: CAISELNSYNEQFF; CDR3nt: TGTGCCATCAGTGAGCTAAACTCCTACAATGAGCAGTTCTTC
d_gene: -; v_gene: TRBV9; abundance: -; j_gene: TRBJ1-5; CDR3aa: CASSVAAAADSNQPQHF; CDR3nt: TGTGCCAGCAGCGTAGCTGCGGCAGCCGATAGCAATCAGCCCCAGCATTTT
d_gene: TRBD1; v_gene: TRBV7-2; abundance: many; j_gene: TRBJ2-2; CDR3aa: CASSSRPGQKELFF; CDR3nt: TGTGCCAGCAGCTCCAGACCGGGACAGAAGGAGCTGTTTTTT
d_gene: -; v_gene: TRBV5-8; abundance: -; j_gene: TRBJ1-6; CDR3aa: CASWKGLANSPLHF; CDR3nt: TGTGCCAGCTGGAAGGGCCTTGCTAATTCACCCCTCCACTTT
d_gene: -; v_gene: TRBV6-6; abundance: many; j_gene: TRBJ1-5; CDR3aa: CASCRDGSNQPQHF; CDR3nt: TGTGCCAGCTGCCGGGACGGTAGCAATCAGCCCCAGCATTTT
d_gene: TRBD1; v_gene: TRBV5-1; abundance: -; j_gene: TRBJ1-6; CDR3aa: CASSIEQGSPNSPLHF; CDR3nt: TGCGCCAGCAGCATAGAACAGGGGTCCCCTAATTCACCCCTCCACTTT
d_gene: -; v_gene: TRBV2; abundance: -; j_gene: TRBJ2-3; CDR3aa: CASSVSRVWDTSADTQYF; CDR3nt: TGTGCCAGCAGTGTGTCGCGAGTCTGGGACACGAGCGCAGATACGCAGTATTTT
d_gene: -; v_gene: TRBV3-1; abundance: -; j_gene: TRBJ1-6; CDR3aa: CASSQDVGRYYNSPLHF; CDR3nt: TGTGCCAGCAGCCAAGATGTGGGTCGTTACTATAATTCACCCCTCCACTTT
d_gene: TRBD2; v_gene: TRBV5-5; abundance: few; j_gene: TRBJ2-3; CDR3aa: CASSRALTSGESTDTQYF; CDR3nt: TGTGCCAGCAGCCGAGCTTTGACTAGCGGGGAAAGCACAGATACGCAGTATTTT
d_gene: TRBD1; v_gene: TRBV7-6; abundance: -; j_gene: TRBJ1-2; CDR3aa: CASRLGTGGEDGYPF; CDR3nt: TGTGCCAGCAGGCTGGGTACAGGGGGTGAGGATGGCTACCCCTTC
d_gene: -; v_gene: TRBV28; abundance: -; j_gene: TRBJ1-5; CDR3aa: CANQGTRNQPQHF; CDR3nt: TGTGCCAACCAGGGGACCCGCAATCAGCCCCAGCATTTT
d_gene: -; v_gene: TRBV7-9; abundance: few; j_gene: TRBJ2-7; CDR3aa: CASSFRDTNDEQYF; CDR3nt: TGTGCCAGCAGCTTTCGGGACACAAACGACGAGCAGTACTTC
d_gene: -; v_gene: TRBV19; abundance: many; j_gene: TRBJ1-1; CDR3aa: CASSVGPEAFF; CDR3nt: TGTGCCAGTAGTGTCGGCCCTGAAGCTTTCTTT
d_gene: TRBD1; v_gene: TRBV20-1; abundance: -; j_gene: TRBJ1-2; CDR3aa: CSARDPGGNYGYTF; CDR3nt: TGCAGTGCTAGAGATCCAGGGGGCAACTATGGCTACACCTTC
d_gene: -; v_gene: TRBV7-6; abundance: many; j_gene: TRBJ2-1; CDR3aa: CASSLVQRGINEQFF; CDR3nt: TGTGCCAGCAGCTTAGTCCAAAGGGGTATCAATGAGCAGTTCTTC
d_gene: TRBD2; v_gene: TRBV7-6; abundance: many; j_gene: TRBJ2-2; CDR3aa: CASSLVGTSDTGELFF; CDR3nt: TGTGCCAGCAGCTTAGTAGGGACTAGCGACACCGGGGAGCTGTTTTTT
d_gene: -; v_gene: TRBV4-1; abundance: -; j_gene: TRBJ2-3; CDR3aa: CASSQERTRGPQDTQYF; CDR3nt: TGCGCCAGCAGCCAAGAACGGACGAGGGGACCCCAAGATACGCAGTATTTT
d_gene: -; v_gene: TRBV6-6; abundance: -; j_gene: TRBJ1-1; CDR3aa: CASSPGRTHGTEAFF; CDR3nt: TGTGCCAGCAGCCCCGGAAGGACCCACGGCACTGAAGCTTTCTTT
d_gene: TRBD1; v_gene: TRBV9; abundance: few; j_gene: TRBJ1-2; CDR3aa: CASSLHTGGKRQYGYTF; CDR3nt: TGTGCCAGCAGCCTTCATACAGGGGGCAAGCGACAATATGGCTACACCTTC
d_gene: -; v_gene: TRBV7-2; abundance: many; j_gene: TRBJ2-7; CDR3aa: CASSLGGSGDSSYEQYF; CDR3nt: TGTGCCAGCAGCTTAGGTGGTAGCGGGGACAGCTCCTACGAGCAGTACTTC
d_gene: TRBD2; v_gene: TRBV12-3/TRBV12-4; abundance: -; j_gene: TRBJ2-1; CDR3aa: CASTLGLAGGQNEQFF; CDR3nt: TGTGCCAGCACTCTGGGACTAGCGGGGGGGCAGAATGAGCAGTTCTTC
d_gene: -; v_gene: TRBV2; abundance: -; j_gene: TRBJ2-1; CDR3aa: CASSVGGLSGNEQFF; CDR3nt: TGTGCCAGCAGTGTCGGGGGATTGTCGGGCAATGAGCAGTTCTTC
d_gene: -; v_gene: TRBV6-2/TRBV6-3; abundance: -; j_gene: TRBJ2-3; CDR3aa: CANSSGPWTDTQYF; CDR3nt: TGTGCCAACAGTTCAGGCCCCTGGACAGATACGCAGTATTTT
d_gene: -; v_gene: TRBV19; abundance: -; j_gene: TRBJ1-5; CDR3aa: CASSRVGQRNQTQHF; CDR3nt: TGTGCCAGTAGCCGGGTAGGTCAGCGCAATCAGACCCAGCATTTT
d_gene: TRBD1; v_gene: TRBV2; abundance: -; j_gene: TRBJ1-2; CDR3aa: CASSYRTGKYGYTF; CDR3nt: TGTGCCAGCAGTTATCGGACAGGGAAATATGGCTACACCTTC
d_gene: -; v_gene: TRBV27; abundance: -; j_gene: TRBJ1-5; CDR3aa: CASSRKWGSNQPQHF; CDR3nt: TGTGCCAGCAGTCGAAAGTGGGGGAGCAATCAGCCCCAGCATTTT
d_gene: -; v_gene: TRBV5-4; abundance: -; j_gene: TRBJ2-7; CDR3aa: CAGSPGTSYEQYF; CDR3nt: TGTGCCGGCAGCCCCGGGACCTCCTACGAGCAGTACTTC
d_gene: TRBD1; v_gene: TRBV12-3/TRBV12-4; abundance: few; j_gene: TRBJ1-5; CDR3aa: CASSPGQGLGGFSNQPQHF; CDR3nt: TGTGCCAGCAGTCCGGGACAGGGCCTCGGGGGTTTTAGCAATCAGCCCCAGCATTTT
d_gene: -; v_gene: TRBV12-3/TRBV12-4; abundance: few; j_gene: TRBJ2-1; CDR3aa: CASSTRTLDLSNEQFF; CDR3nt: TGTGCCAGCAGTACAAGGACCCTGGATCTGTCCAATGAGCAGTTCTTC
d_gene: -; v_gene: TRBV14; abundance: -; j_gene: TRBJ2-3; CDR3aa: CASSLGFATDTQYF; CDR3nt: TGTGCCAGCAGCCTGGGATTCGCCACAGATACGCAGTATTTT
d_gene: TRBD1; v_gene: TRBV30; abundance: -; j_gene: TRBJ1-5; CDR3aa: CAWSVGTANQPQHF; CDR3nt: TGTGCCTGGAGTGTAGGGACAGCTAATCAGCCCCAGCATTTT
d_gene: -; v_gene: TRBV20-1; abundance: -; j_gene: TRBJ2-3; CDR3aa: CSPLGTDTQYF; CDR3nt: TGCAGTCCCCTGGGGACAGATACGCAGTATTTT
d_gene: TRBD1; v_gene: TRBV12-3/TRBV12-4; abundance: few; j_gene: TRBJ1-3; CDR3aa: CASSPRQGSGNTIYF; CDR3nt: TGTGCCAGCAGTCCACGACAGGGCTCTGGAAACACCATATATTTT
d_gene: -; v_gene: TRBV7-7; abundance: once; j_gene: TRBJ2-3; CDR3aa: CASSRNHVDTQYF; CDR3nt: TGTGCCAGCAGCCGCAATCACGTAGATACGCAGTATTTT
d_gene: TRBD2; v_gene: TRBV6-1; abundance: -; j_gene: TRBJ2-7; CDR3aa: CASRTAGTSTYEQYF; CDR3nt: TGTGCCAGCAGAACAGCCGGGACTAGTACCTACGAGCAGTACTTC
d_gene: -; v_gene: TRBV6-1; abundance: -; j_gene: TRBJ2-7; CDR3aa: CASSEAWAEQYF; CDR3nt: TGTGCCAGCAGTGAAGCCTGGGCCGAGCAGTACTTC
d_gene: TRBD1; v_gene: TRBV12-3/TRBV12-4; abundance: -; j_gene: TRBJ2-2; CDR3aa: CASSPELGTGDNTGELFF; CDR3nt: TGTGCCAGCAGTCCGGAACTTGGGACAGGAGATAACACCGGGGAGCTGTTTTTT
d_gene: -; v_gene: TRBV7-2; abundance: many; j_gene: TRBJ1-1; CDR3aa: CASRSGGGLWGAFF; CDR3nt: TGTGCCAGCAGATCGGGGGGGGGGCTTTGGGGAGCTTTCTTT
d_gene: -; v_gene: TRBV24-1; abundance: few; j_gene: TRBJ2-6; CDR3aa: CATSDSSPDGSGANVLTF; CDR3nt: TGTGCCACCAGTGATTCCTCCCCGGACGGGTCTGGGGCCAACGTCCTGACTTTC
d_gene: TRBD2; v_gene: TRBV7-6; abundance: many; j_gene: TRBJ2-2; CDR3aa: CASSLLAGATGELFF; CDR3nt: TGTGCCAGCAGCCTCCTAGCGGGGGCCACCGGGGAGCTGTTTTTT
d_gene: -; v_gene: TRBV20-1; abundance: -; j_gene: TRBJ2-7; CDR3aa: CSGSDLSSYEQYF; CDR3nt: TGCAGTGGATCGGACTTATCGTCCTACGAGCAGTACTTC
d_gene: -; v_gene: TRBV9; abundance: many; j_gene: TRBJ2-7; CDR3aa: CASSVDRVPYEQYF; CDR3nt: TGTGCCAGCAGCGTAGACAGGGTCCCCTACGAGCAGTACTTC